A single sample gave rise to the 16 T cell receptor beta chains below, sequenced in a study of shared clonotypes between healthy human individuals. Here immunoSEQ multiplex PCR was the method, and the copy in TCRdb shows in-frame clones only, minus some. The sample has hundreds of thousands of clones, over 65% seen once. The sequenced material came from memory CD4+ T cells sorted from blood. Subset noted: CD45RA-negative fraction. The receptors here all came from a woman aged 25 to 39 in good health.

The J gene is TRBJ2-5, the V gene TRBV25-1; TRBD2 agrees at 12 bases. The germline V gene encodes CDR1 MGHDK and CDR2 SYGVNS. The CDR3 has 14 amino acids. The V segment lost 5 bases and the J segment 5 bases; nucleotides outside the gene matches: 3. The CDR3 DNA follows: TGTGCCAGCAGTCTAGCGGGAGGGAGTGAGACCCAGTACTTC. It translates to CASSLAGGSETQYF.

CDR3 loop: CASPPGLAAYEQYF. CDR3 DNA: TGTGCCAGCCCCCCCGGGCTAGCGGCCTACGAGCAGTACTTC. The V and J genes are TRBV27 and TRBJ2-7, with TRBD2 identical over 7 bases. The CDR3 sequence is 14 residues long. From germline, CDR1 is MNHEY and CDR2 SMNVEV (reference sequence). Trimming took 8 bases from V and 2 from J; bases not matched to a gene: 9.

The chain is built from TRBV7-9 and TRBJ2-4; 8 bases map to TRBD2. The CDR3 totals 15 residues. V trimming: 2 bases; J trimming: 8 bases; junction bases outside the gene matches: 8. CDR1 and CDR2 (germline): SEHNR, FQNEAQ (reference sequence). As DNA, the CDR3 is TGTGCCAGCAGCTTACTCCCAGCGGGAGAGGACATTCAGTACTTC. Its protein is CASSLLPAGEDIQYF.

The chain couples TRBV28 to TRBJ1-2, with D unresolved. There are 13 residues in the CDR3. The V and J ends lost 4 bases and 7 bases respectively, with 13 bases between them. Germline CDR1 MDHEN, CDR2 SYDVKM. The CDR3, as DNA: TGTGCCAGCAGTTATAAGAACAGCATTGGCTACACCTTC. Translated, it gives CASSYKNSIGYTF.

This chain connects TRBV27 to TRBJ2-7, with 16 bases lining up with TRBD2. This CDR3 comprises 18 residues. Trimming removed 5 bases from V and 7 bases from J; junction bases left unmatched: 14. Germline lookup yields CDR1 MNHEY and CDR2 SMNVEV (reference sequence). The CDR3 DNA follows: TGTGCCAGCAGTCAAAGGCCCCCATCGGGACTAGCGGGAGGGGAGCAGTACTTC. Protein: CASSQRPPSGLAGGEQYF.

The chain recombines TRBV5-5 with TRBJ2-1; TRBD2 agrees at 14 bases. The germline V gene has CDR1 SGHKS and CDR2 YYEKEE (reference sequence). V was pared by 5 bases and J by 8 bases, with 6 bases of the junction left unmatched. The CDR3 length is 15 residues. The DNA of the CDR3 is TGTGCCAGCAGGCCCGGGACTAGCGGGAGAGATGAGCAGTTCTTC. Its protein is CASRPGTSGRDEQFF.

This clone has just a few counts. This sequence may be a read error, since a much larger clone differs from it by one base. The chain has TRBV5-1 and TRBJ2-1; 10 positions match TRBD2. The length of the CDR3 is 15 residues. In germline, CDR1 is SGHRS, CDR2 YFSETQ. J was trimmed by 4 bases and V by 3 bases; bases with no gene match: 4. The CDR3 reads CASSSATSGYNEQFF. CDR3 coding DNA: TGCGCCAGCAGCTCGGCGACTAGCGGGTACAATGAGCAGTTCTTC.

The chain links TRBV19 to TRBJ2-2; no reliable D call. CDR3 length equals 15 residues. From germline, CDR1 is LNHDA and CDR2 SQIVND (reference sequence). The ends were cut back, 5 bases at V and 0 bases at J, with 10 bases in the middle. CDR3 in DNA: TGTGCCAGTAGTGTCGACCGCGCGAACACCGGGGAGCTGTTTTTT. Its translation is CASSVDRANTGELFF.

The rearrangement links TRBV6-1 to TRBJ1-1; no firm D call. Germline CDR1 and CDR2: MNHNS and SASEGT. Trimming cost V 4 bases and J 4 bases, with 13 bases left between them. The CDR3 runs to 14 residues. CDR3 coding DNA: TGTGCCAGCAGTGCCTCTCAGGCCCTCACTGAAGCTTTCTTT. It is translated as CASSASQALTEAFF.

J is TRBJ2-1 and V is TRBV19; 7 nucleotides align to TRBD2. This CDR3 is built from 15 residues. The germline CDR1 and CDR2 sequences are LNHDA and SQIVND (reference sequence). The V segment lost 6 bases and the J segment 8 bases; nucleotides outside the gene matches: 13. The CDR3 spells CASSTGTTLLYEQFF. The CDR3 nucleotides are TGTGCCAGTAGCACCGGGACTACCCTTTTATATGAGCAGTTCTTC.

The chain links TRBV5-4 to TRBJ2-3; D unclear. Trimming removed 4 bases at V and 2 bases at J, with 11 bases between. The CDR3 loop spans 14 amino acids. Germline V gives CDR1 SGHNT, CDR2 YYREEE (reference sequence). The CDR3 DNA reads TGTGCCAGCAGCCTCGGGCCTGCCACAGATACGCAGTATTTT. Residues: CASSLGPATDTQYF.

The chain is built from TRBV2 and TRBJ2-7, with D possibly TRBD1 on 5 matching bases. Trimming took off 7 bases at V and 5 bases at J, with 12 bases between the two ends. The germline gives CDR1 SNHLY, CDR2 FYNNEI. The CDR3 spans 12 residues. CDR3 region: CASTREPHEQYF. The DNA of the CDR3 is TGTGCCAGCACCAGGGAACCCCACGAGCAGTACTTC.

J is TRBJ2-5 and V is TRBV10-1, with 10 bases matching TRBD1. Per the germline V gene, CDR1 is WNHNN and CDR2 is SYGVQD (reference sequence). This CDR3 spans 16 amino acids. With V trimmed by 6 bases and J by 2 bases, 9 bases remained unmatched. CDR3 DNA sequence: TGCGCCAGCAGCCAAGGACAGGGGGGATCACAAGAGACCCAGTACTTC. Its translation: CASSQGQGGSQETQYF.

This chain uses TRBV5-4 with TRBJ1-2; D unresolved. Germline-derived CDR1 and CDR2 are SGHNT and YYREEE (reference sequence). V lost 3 bases, J lost 6 bases, and 18 bases lay in between. CDR3 length: 15 residues. The CDR3 here is CASSSGGQELHGYTF. For the CDR3, the DNA is TGTGCCAGCAGCTCCGGTGGGCAGGAGCTCCATGGCTACACCTTC.

The chain joins TRBV15 to TRBJ1-5; TRBD1 might be the D (6 bases). Deletions cut 0 bases from V and 1 base from J, with 13 bases between. CDR3 size: 17 residues. Germline CDR1 is LNHNV and CDR2 is YYDKDF (reference sequence). The chain's CDR3 is CATSREAQGRSNQPQHF. CDR3 coding DNA: TGTGCCACCAGCAGAGAGGCGCAGGGGAGGAGCAATCAGCCCCAGCATTTT.

This rearrangement joins TRBV5-1 to TRBJ2-2; no reliable D call. This CDR3 has 15 amino acids. Trimming stripped 1 base from V and 0 bases from J, with 7 bases between. Germline loops: CDR1 SGHRS, CDR2 YFSETQ. CDR3 loop: CASSLFLANTGELFF. The CDR3 coding sequence is TGCGCCAGCAGCTTGTTCTTGGCGAACACCGGGGAGCTGTTTTTT.